The source of this TCR beta chain is a study of cytomegalovirus exposure and HLA in healthy donors. This clone was recorded many times. Its antigen is currently unknown. Clones were read by immunoSEQ multiplex PCR, and TCRdb kept only the in-frame ones, dropping some. The data hold 80,000 to 100,000 clones, with roughly 87% observed a single time. Study results and limitations: Cytomegalovirus status was reportedly diagnosed by the classifier with high specificity and sensitivity. Most TCR sequences were uncommon, yet certain public TCRs appeared in many donors.

This TCR derives from a woman in her twenties or thirties in good health and CMV-seronegative. The sample comprised PBMCs.

CDR3 in amino acids: CASSVEGSRSPLHF. The CDR3 DNA follows: TGTGCCAGCAGCGTAGAGGGGTCTCGGTCACCCCTCCACTTT. The J gene is TRBJ1-6, the V gene TRBV9; TRBD1 might be the D (5 bases). The germline V gene encodes CDR1 SGDLS and CDR2 YYNGEE. The CDR3 is made up of 14 amino acids. The germline V and J ends were trimmed by 0 bases and 10 bases, with 11 bases remaining between them. Full variable domain (outside the CDR3, taken from reference TRBV9 and TRBJ1-6): DSGVTQTPKHLITATGQRVTLRCSPRSGDLSVYWYQQSLDQGLQFLIQYYNGEERAKGNILERFSAQQFPDLHSELNLSSLELGDSALYFCASSVEGSRSPLHFGNGTRLTVT.